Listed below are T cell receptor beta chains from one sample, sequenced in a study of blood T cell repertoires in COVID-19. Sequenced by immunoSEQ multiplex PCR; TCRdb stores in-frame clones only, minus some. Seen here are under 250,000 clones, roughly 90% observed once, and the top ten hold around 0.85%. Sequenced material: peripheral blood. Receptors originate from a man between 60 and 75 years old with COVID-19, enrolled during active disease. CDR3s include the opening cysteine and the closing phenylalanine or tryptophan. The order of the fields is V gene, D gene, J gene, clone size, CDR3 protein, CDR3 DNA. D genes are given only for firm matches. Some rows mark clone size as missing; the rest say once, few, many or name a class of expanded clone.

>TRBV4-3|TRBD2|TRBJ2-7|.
CASSQGASGKDEQYF
TGCGCCAGCAGCCAAGGAGCTAGCGGGAAGGACGAGCAGTACTTC
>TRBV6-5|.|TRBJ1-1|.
CASSYSIQELLTEAFF
TGTGCCAGCAGTTACTCGATACAGGAGTTACTCACTGAAGCTTTCTTT
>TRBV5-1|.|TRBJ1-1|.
CASSIGQSLMNTEAFF
TGCGCCAGCAGCATAGGACAGAGTCTGATGAACACTGAAGCTTTCTTT
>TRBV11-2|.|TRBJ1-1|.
CASSSRPGMYTEAFF
TGTGCCAGCAGCTCCCGCCCAGGGATGTACACTGAAGCTTTCTTT
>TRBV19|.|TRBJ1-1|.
CASRLTPNTEAFF
TGTGCCAGTAGATTGACACCGAACACTGAAGCTTTCTTT
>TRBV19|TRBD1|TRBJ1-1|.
CASSIGQGALVSEAFF
TGTGCCAGTAGTATCGGACAGGGGGCGCTGGTCAGTGAAGCTTTCTTT
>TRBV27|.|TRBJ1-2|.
CASSLSYSPSNYGYTF
TGTGCCAGCAGTTTAAGCTATTCACCCTCAAACTATGGCTACACCTTC
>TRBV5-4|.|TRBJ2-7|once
CASSLVGGTYEQYF
TGTGCCAGCAGCTTGGTTGGGGGCACCTACGAGCAGTACTTC
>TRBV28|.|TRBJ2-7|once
CASTGFPGYEQYF
TGTGCCAGCACCGGCTTCCCGGGCTACGAGCAGTACTTC
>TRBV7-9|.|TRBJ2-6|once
CASSSLPGANVLTF
TGTGCCAGCAGCTCCCTCCCTGGGGCCAACGTCCTGACTTTC
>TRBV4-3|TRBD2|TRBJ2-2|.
CASSQDRTSGENTGELFF
TGCGCCAGCAGCCAAGATCGGACTAGCGGGGAGAACACCGGGGAGCTGTTTTTT
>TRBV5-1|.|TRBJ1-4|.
CASSWGDEKLFF
TGCGCCAGCAGCTGGGGGGACGAAAAACTGTTTTTT
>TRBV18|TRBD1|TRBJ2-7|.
CASSPLMTGTDEQYF
TGTGCCAGCTCCCCCTTAATGACAGGGACGGACGAGCAGTACTTC
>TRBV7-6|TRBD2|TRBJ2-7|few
CASSLGASGGGEQYF
TGTGCCAGCAGCTTAGGCGCTAGCGGGGGAGGCGAGCAGTACTTC
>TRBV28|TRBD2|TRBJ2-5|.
CASSSTSSSGRAGQETQYF
TGTGCCAGCAGTTCTACCTCCTCTAGCGGGAGGGCAGGCCAAGAGACCCAGTACTTC
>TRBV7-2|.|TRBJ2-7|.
CASSQRGYEQYF
TGTGCCAGCAGCCAGCGCGGTTACGAGCAGTACTTC
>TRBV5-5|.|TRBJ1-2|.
CASSTSTENYGYTF
TGTGCCAGCAGCACGTCGACGGAGAACTATGGCTACACCTTC
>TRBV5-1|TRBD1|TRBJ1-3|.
CASSFDPAGGSGNTIYF
TGCGCCAGCAGCTTCGATCCTGCAGGGGGCTCTGGAAACACCATATATTTT
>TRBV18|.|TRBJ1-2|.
CASSPPGTRWGGYTF
TGTGCCAGCTCACCCCCCGGGACACGGTGGGGTGGCTACACCTTC
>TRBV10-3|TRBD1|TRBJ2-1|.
CANGTGGHRNEQFF
TGTGCCAACGGGACAGGGGGCCATCGCAATGAGCAGTTCTTC
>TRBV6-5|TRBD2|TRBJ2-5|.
CASPNSRGEKETQYF
TGTGCCAGCCCTAATAGCCGGGGGGAAAAAGAGACCCAGTACTTC
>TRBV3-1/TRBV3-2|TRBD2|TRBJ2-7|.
CASSPWTSGSRNEQYF
TGTGCCAGCAGCCCTTGGACTAGCGGGAGTAGGAACGAGCAGTACTTC
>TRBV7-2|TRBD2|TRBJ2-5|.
CASSLRLAGEETQYF
TGTGCCAGCAGCTTACGACTAGCGGGAGAAGAGACCCAGTACTTC
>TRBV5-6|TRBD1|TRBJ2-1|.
CASSRAAGGDYNEQFF
TGTGCCAGCAGCCGGGCGGCAGGGGGCGACTACAATGAGCAGTTCTTC
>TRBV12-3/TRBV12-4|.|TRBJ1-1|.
CASSRDSYTEAFF
TGTGCCAGCAGTAGAGACAGCTACACTGAAGCTTTCTTT
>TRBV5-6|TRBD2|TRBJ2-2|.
CASSAGLAGGPGELFF
TGTGCCAGCAGCGCGGGACTAGCGGGAGGGCCCGGGGAGCTGTTTTTT
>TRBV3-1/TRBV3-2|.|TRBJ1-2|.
CASSQDGFGRGYGYTF
TGTGCCAGCAGCCAAGATGGGTTTGGCAGGGGATATGGCTACACCTTC
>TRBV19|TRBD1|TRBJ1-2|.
CASSTKNWGQGGYGYTF
TGTGCCAGTAGTACTAAGAATTGGGGACAGGGTGGCTATGGCTACACCTTC
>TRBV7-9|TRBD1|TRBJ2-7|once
CASRPWTGDVYEQYF
TGTGCCAGCAGACCGTGGACAGGGGACGTCTACGAGCAGTACTTC
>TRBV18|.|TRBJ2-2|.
CASSPQGRNTGELFF
TGTGCCAGCTCACCACAGGGGCGCAACACCGGGGAGCTGTTTTTT
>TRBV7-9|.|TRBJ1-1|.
CASSLDPHRDTEAFF
TGTGCCAGCAGCTTAGACCCCCACAGGGACACTGAAGCTTTCTTT
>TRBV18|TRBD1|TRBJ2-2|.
CASSPLGTGNTGELFF
TGTGCCAGCTCACCACTCGGGACAGGGAACACCGGGGAGCTGTTTTTT
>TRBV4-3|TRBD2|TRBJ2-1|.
CASSPQLAGVGNEQFF
TGCGCCAGCAGCCCACAGCTAGCGGGAGTTGGTAATGAGCAGTTCTTC
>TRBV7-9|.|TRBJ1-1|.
CATIRLGTEAFF
TGTGCCACCATCCGACTCGGCACTGAAGCTTTCTTT
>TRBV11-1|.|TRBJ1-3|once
CASSHGQSDGNTIYF
TGTGCCAGCAGCCACGGACAGTCAGATGGAAACACCATATATTTT
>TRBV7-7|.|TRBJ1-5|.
CASSLEVGGQPQHF
TGTGCTAGCAGCTTAGAAGTCGGGGGTCAGCCCCAGCATTTT
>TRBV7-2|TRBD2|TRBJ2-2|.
CASSRKAGTNTGELFF
TGTGCCAGCAGCCGGAAAGCGGGAACGAACACCGGGGAGCTGTTTTTT
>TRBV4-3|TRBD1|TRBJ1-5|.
CASSQEDRLEPQHF
TGCGCCAGCAGCCAAGAGGACAGGCTGGAGCCCCAGCATTTT
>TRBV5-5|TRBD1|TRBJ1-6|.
CASSRTGTGISPLHF
TGTGCCAGCAGCAGGACCGGGACAGGGATTTCACCCCTCCACTTT